These 15 T cell receptor beta chains were sequenced from one sample in a study of OX40 agonist ivuxolimab in advanced cancers. The table came from immunoSEQ multiplex PCR; TCRdb's copy has only in-frame clones and leaves some out. The sample records about 55,000 clones, 84% being singletons. Sequencing used CD4+ or CD8+ T cells sorted from blood, obtained in a trial of the OX40 agonist ivuxolimab. These receptors all stem from an adult with an advanced solid tumor such as melanoma, head and neck, liver or kidney cancer.

The chain recombines TRBV2 with TRBJ1-4; 7 bases agree with TRBD1. This CDR3 is built from 13 residues. The V segment lost 4 bases and the J segment 8 bases; nucleotides outside the gene matches: 4. Germline V gene lookup returns CDR1 SNHLY and CDR2 FYNNEI. For the CDR3, the DNA is TGTGCCAGCAGTGTAAACAGGGGAGAAAAACTGTTTTTT. Its translation: CASSVNRGEKLFF.

This chain links TRBV14 with TRBJ2-1, with D possibly being TRBD2 (5 bases). V was cut by 1 base and J by 0 bases, with 7 bases left in between. Per germline, CDR1 SGHDN and CDR2 FVKESK. This CDR3 has 15 residues. The CDR3 region has the DNA TGTGCCAGCAGCCAAGTAGCGAGCTCCTACAATGAGCAGTTCTTC. Protein product: CASSQVASSYNEQFF.

The gene calls are TRBV5-8 and TRBJ2-5; TRBD1 aligns across 8 bases. Germline V gene data show CDR1 as SGHTS and CDR2 as YDEGEE. The CDR3 consists of 15 residues. V was pared by 1 base and J by 4 bases, with 6 bases of the junction left unmatched. CDR3 DNA sequence: TGTGCCAGCAGCTTGAACCAGGGGGCAGGAGAGACCCAGTACTTC. This translates into CASSLNQGAGETQYF.

The chain joins TRBV7-3 to TRBJ2-3; the D gene is possibly TRBD1 (6 bases). CDR1 and CDR2 (germline): SGHTA, FQGTGA. The CDR3 runs 15 residues. The germline V and J ends were trimmed by 2 bases and 2 bases, with 11 bases remaining between them. CDR3 nucleotide sequence: TGTGCCAGCAGCTTAGGACAGATCCTCACAGATACGCAGTATTTT. Translating it yields CASSLGQILTDTQYF.

V usage is TRBV14 and J usage is TRBJ2-5, with TRBD2 matching 12 bases. The DNA end is a closer match to TRBJ2-7, so the J assignment may be wrong. The germline V gene has CDR1 SGHDN and CDR2 FVKESK. The CDR3 covers 17 residues. The CDR3 sequence is CASSQEKLAGGPNEQYF. The DNA for the CDR3 is TGTGCCAGCAGCCAAGAGAAGCTAGCGGGAGGGCCGAACGAGCAGTACTTC.

The CDR3 bases are TGTGCCAGTAGTTACGACGGCGTTAGCAATGAGCAGTTCTTC. As protein: CASSYDGVSNEQFF. V is TRBV19 and J is TRBJ2-1; no definite D call. V was pared by 5 bases and J by 6 bases, with 14 bases between. The CDR3 spans 14 residues. Germline loops: CDR1 LNHDA, CDR2 SQIVND (reference sequence).

This clone was recorded only once. CDR3: CSAPRGPEAFF. CDR3 nucleotides: TGCAGTGCCCCGAGGGGTCCTGAAGCTTTCTTT. The rearrangement links TRBV20-1 to TRBJ1-1; D is possibly TRBD1 (5 bases). CDR1 is DFQATT, CDR2 SNEGSKA, per germline (reference sequence). The CDR3 consists of 11 residues. V was shortened by 6 bases and J by 6 bases, with 11 bases between the two germline ends.

This clone is termed medium-sized. V is TRBV4-2 and J is TRBJ2-7, with 9 nucleotides matching TRBD2. Trimming cost V 0 bases and J 0 bases; bases outside gene matches: 9. The CDR3 contains 18 residues. CDR1 and CDR2 (germline): LGHNA, YNFKEQ. The chain's CDR3 is CASSQEIPAGGSSYEQYF. The CDR3 bases are TGTGCCAGCAGCCAAGAAATTCCGGCGGGAGGGAGCTCCTACGAGCAGTACTTC.

This clone appeared a single time. The rearrangement links TRBV7-9 to TRBJ2-1; D is possibly TRBD2 (5 bases). Germline values: CDR1 SEHNR, CDR2 FQNEAQ (reference sequence). Trimming took 8 bases from V and 7 from J, leaving 15 bases between them. The CDR3 is made up of 13 amino acids. The CDR3 spells CASAVANGNEQFF. The CDR3 coding sequence is TGTGCCAGCGCGGTAGCGAATGGGAATGAGCAGTTCTTC.

The rearrangement uses TRBV7-2 and TRBJ1-5; perhaps TRBD1 as D (5 bases). Germline-derived CDR1 and CDR2 are SGHTA and FQGNSA. V was clipped by 1 base and J by 2 bases, with 9 bases between them. The CDR3 contains 15 residues. The CDR3 DNA sequence: TGTGCCAGCAGCTTAGACGGGGGACGCAATCAGCCCCAGCATTTT. Protein: CASSLDGGRNQPQHF. Variable domain in full (rest from reference TRBV7-2 and TRBJ1-5): GAGVSQSPSNKVTEKGKDVELRCDPISGHTALYWYRQSLGQGLEFLIYFQGNSAPDKSGLPSDRFSAERTGGSVSTLTIQRTQQEDSAVYLCASSLDGGRNQPQHFGDGTRLSIL.

The chain employs TRBV7-6 and TRBJ2-5, with a possible D match to TRBD1 (6 bases). V shed 5 bases and J shed 0 bases, with 16 bases lying between them. The CDR3 consists of 16 residues. Germline CDR1 and CDR2: SGHVS and FNYEAQ. The CDR3 DNA reads as TGTGCCAGCAGCCCCCGACACCAGGGGTACCAAGAGACCCAGTACTTC. This encodes CASSPRHQGYQETQYF.

This rearrangement joins TRBV29-1 to TRBJ1-2, with 9 bases fitting TRBD1. Trimming took 6 bases from V and 4 from J; bases not matched to a gene: 9. The CDR3 consists of 14 residues. The germline gives CDR1 SQVTM, CDR2 ANQGSEA. CDR3 residues: CSVDRGPPVYGYTF. CDR3 sequence (DNA): TGCAGCGTGGACAGGGGCCCTCCTGTCTATGGCTACACCTTC.

The chain carries TRBV11-3 and TRBJ1-1; 11 bases align to TRBD1. The CDR3 is made up of 14 amino acids. With V trimmed by 4 bases and J by 3 bases, 1 base remained unmatched. Germline-derived CDR1 and CDR2 are SGHNT and YENEEA. Written as DNA, the CDR3 is TGTGCCAGCAGCTCGGGACAGGGGGACACTGAAGCTTTCTTT. Its translation: CASSSGQGDTEAFF. Full variable domain (remainder filled in from reference TRBV11-3 and TRBJ1-1): EAGVVQSPRYKIIEKKQPVAFWCNPISGHNTLYWYLQNLGQGPELLIRYENEEAVDDSQLPKDRFSAERLKGVDSTLKIQPAELGDSAVYLCASSSGQGDTEAFFGQGTRLTVV.

The J gene is TRBJ1-2, the V gene TRBV19, with D unresolved. Looked up from germline, CDR1 is LNHDA and CDR2 is SQIVND (reference sequence). V was trimmed by 5 bases and J by 5 bases, leaving 12 bases between them. The CDR3 sequence is 13 residues long. This chain's CDR3 is CASSSRRAYGYTF. The CDR3 DNA sequence: TGTGCCAGTAGTTCCCGGAGGGCGTATGGCTACACCTTC.

J is TRBJ1-4 and V is TRBV5-4, with D possibly TRBD1 on 5 matching bases. The germline V gene has CDR1 SGHNT and CDR2 YYREEE (reference sequence). The V and J ends lost 3 bases and 6 bases respectively, with 12 bases between them. The CDR3 spans 14 residues. The CDR3 DNA sequence: TGTGCCAGCAGCTCATCAGGGCCGGATGAAAAACTGTTTTTT. Protein product: CASSSSGPDEKLFF.